The subject of this entry is one T cell receptor beta chain. Its antigen is as yet unknown. Clones were read by immunoSEQ multiplex PCR, and TCRdb kept only the in-frame ones, dropping some. The sample yields fewer than 40,000 clones, about three quarters seen once. CDR3 length: 13 amino acids. CDR1 is SNHLY, CDR2 FYNNEI, per germline. V dropped 3 bases and J dropped 8; count of bases not matched to a gene: 4. Chemo-refractory metastatic non-small-cell lung cancer patients underwent focal radiation alongside CTLA-4 blockade with ipilimumab. The sample is drawn from a study of radiotherapy plus CTLA-4 blockade in lung cancer. On the study more broadly: There were objective responses in roughly 18% of patients, and approximately 30% had disease control. Whole-study findings and limits: TCR clones of tumor origin grew in blood after radiotherapy plus ipilimumab. Strongest reported response predictors: early blood clone changes and post-radiation interferon-beta.

The receptor comes from a human donor with non-small cell lung cancer who had stable disease on radiotherapy plus ipilimumab. Here the sequenced sample was peripheral blood, taken from a patient treated with radiotherapy plus ipilimumab. This chain links TRBV2 with TRBJ1-2, with TRBD1 matching over 9 bases. The CDR3 is CASSEGQGWGYTF. The CDR3 DNA reads TGTGCCAGCAGTGAGGGACAGGGATGGGGCTACACCTTC.